This T cell receptor (beta chain) was found in a study of blood T cell repertoires in COVID-19. Overall study context: Some COVID-19 samples were acute and others convalescent; all came from the United States, Italy and Spain. T cells, B-cell-depleted T cells, or PBMCs provided the cDNA or gDNA that served as material.

The CDR3 consists of 16 residues. Germline V gene data show CDR1 as SGDLS and CDR2 as YYNGEE. V lost 3 bases and J lost 1, with 14 bases in between. Source study methods: How many nucleated cells were present was estimated from reference gene primer amplification. Assay: immunoSEQ multiplex PCR; the TCRdb copy retains only in-frame clones and omits some. V, J and clone size reflect that table, while D and trimming were determined from the DNA. The data show approximately 230,000 clones, with roughly 85% seen just once and around 3% held by the top ten. The sample taken for sequencing was peripheral blood. The chain recombines TRBV9 with TRBJ2-1; possible D gene TRBD1, 5 bases. This TCR was sampled from a man in his late teens or twenties with active or convalescent COVID-19. CDR3: CASSARDFNSYNEQFF. The CDR3 region has the DNA TGTGCCAGCAGCGCCAGGGATTTCAATTCCTACAATGAGCAGTTCTTC.